This T cell receptor (beta chain) was found in a study of cytotoxic CD8 clonotypes in ibrutinib-treated CLL. This CDR3 is built from 15 residues. J lost 4 bases, V lost 0 bases, and 2 bases had no gene match. Germline assignment: CDR1 SGHRS and CDR2 YFSETQ. The protocol was immunoSEQ multiplex PCR, while the TCRdb copy is restricted to in-frame clones and leaves out a portion. This table holds a few hundred thousand clones, roughly 71% found once. The source was PBMCs, collected after 36 months of ibrutinib treatment. V is TRBV5-1 and J is TRBJ2-2; 8 bases align to TRBD2. The sequence derives from a human donor with chronic lymphocytic leukemia. The CDR3 DNA follows: TGCGCCAGCAGCTTGGAACTAGCGGCCACCGGGGAGCTGTTTTTT. Translated, it gives CASSLELAATGELFF.